This T cell receptor beta chain was found in a study of T-cell memory formation after mild COVID-19. General observations from the study: Researchers found some responding clones in pre-infection memory, a sign that cross-reactive memory joined.

Constant-segment-primed 5'RACE gave TCR alpha and TCR beta cDNA libraries with sample barcodes and UMIs. TCRdb fed the 5' RACE reads into MiXCR, producing one record per CDR3 protein. In the table there are about 250,000 distinct CDR3 sequences, about 16% of which are singletons. Trimming took 0 bases from V and 3 from J, leaving 4 bases between them. CDR1 is SGHRS, CDR2 YFSETQ, per germline. This CDR3 is 13 amino acids long. The table lists this clonotype with a few counts. What it binds is unknown. What was sequenced was PBMCs or a T cell subset sorted from them (not recorded which). V is TRBV5-1 and J is TRBJ2-1; D remains ambiguous. The receptor's source is an adult woman who had mild COVID-19 (a few samples of this study predate the infection). Cell type and time point are not known. CDR3 loop: CASSLALYNEQFF. The CDR3 bases are TGCGCCAGCAGCTTGGCACTCTACAATGAGCAGTTCTTC.